This T cell receptor (beta chain) is drawn from a study of blood T cells in healthy people across ages. Whole-study findings and limits: Naive T cell percentage by flow cytometry tracked strongly with beta diversity.

Deletions cut 6 bases from V and 3 bases from J, with 11 bases between. The length of the CDR3 is 14 residues. In germline, CDR1 is MNHEY, CDR2 SVGEGT. Each donor was a healthy Caucasian individual from Russia, aged about 6 to 100. Investigators took 8.5 to 10 milliliters of peripheral blood from every donor. With regard to this clonotype: Its target is unknown.

Through a sample-barcoded 5' primer and a J-beta primer mix, a second PCR was run for roughly 6 to 11 cycles. In TCRdb, the 5' RACE reads were re-called with MiXCR into one record per CDR3 protein. The sample lists approximately 900,000 distinct CDR3 sequences; 40% to 60% were seen once. Sequenced: blood. The V call is TRBV6-2 or TRBV6-3, the J call TRBJ2-2; tentative D call: TRBD1 (5 bases). The origin of this receptor is a man aged 30-40 years in good health. This chain's CDR3 is CASRSREHTGELFF. For the CDR3, the DNA is TGTGCCAGCAGAAGCAGGGAACACACCGGGGAGCTGTTTTTT.